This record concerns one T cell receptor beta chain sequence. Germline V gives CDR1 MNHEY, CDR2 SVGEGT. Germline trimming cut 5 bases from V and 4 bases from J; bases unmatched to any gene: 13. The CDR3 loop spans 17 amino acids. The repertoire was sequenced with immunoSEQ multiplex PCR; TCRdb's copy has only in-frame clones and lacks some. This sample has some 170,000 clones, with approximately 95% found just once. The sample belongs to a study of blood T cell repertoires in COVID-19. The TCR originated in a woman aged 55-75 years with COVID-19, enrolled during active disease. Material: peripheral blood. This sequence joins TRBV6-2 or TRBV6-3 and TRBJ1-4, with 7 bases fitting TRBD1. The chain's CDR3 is CASSKRRDRSFNEKLFF. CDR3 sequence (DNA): TGTGCCAGCAGTAAAAGACGGGACAGAAGTTTTAATGAAAAACTGTTTTTT.